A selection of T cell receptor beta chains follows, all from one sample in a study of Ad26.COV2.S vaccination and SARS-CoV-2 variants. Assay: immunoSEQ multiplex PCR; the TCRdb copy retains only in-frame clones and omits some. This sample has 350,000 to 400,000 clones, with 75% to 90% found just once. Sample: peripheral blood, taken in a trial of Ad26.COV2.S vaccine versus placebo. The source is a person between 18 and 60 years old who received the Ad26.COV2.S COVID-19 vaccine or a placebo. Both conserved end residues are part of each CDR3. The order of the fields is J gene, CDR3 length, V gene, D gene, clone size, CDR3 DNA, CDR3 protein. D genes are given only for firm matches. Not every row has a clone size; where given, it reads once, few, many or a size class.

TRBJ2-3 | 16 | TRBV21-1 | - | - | TGTGCCAGCAGCAAAGATGCGGTCCCTAGCACAGATACGCAGTATTTT | CASSKDAVPSTDTQYF
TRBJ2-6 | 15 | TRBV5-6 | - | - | TGTGCCAGCAGCTTGGGGGTCTCTGGGGCCAACGTCCTGACTTTC | CASSLGVSGANVLTF
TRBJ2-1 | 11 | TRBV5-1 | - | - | TGCGCCAGCGCGGCGGGCAGTGAGCAGTTCTTC | CASAAGSEQFF
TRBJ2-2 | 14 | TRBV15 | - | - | TGTGCCACCAGCAGAGACAGGGTCACCGGGGAGCTGTTTTTT | CATSRDRVTGELFF
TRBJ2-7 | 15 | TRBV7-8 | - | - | TGTGCCAGCAGCTTAGCGCCCAGGGGCCGATACGAGCAGTACTTC | CASSLAPRGRYEQYF
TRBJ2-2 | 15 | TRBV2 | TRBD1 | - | TGTGCCAGCAGTAAGACAGGGGCAAACACCGGGGAGCTGTTTTTT | CASSKTGANTGELFF
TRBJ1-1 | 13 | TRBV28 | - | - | TGTGCCAGCAGCAAACAGATGAACACTGAAGCTTTCTTT | CASSKQMNTEAFF
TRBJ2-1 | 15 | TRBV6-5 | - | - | TGTGCCAGCAGTTACTGGCTTGAGGGGGGGAATGAGCAGTTCTTC | CASSYWLEGGNEQFF
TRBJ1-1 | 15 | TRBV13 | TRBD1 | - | TGTGCCAGCAGCTCAGACAGGGGGCGCGACACTGAAGCTTTCTTT | CASSSDRGRDTEAFF
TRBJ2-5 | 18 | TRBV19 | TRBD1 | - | TGTGCCAGTAGCCTTGGGGCAGGGGGCGGATGGAGCCAAGAGACCCAGTACTTC | CASSLGAGGGWSQETQYF
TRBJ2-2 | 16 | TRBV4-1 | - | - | TGCGCCAGCAGCCAAGATAGGCCAGGAGTCACCGGGGAGCTGTTTTTT | CASSQDRPGVTGELFF
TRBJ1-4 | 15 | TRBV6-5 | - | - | TGTGCCAGCAGTACCCGGACAGCAACTAATGAAAAACTGTTTTTT | CASSTRTATNEKLFF
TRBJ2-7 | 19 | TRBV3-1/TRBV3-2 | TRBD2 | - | TGTGCCAGCAGCGCGATAGCAGGGACTAGCGGGGGGCACTCCTACGAGCAGTACTTC | CASSAIAGTSGGHSYEQYF
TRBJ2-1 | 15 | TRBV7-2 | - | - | TGTGCCAGCAGCTTATCCCCCACCTTTGGGAATGAGCAGTTCTTC | CASSLSPTFGNEQFF
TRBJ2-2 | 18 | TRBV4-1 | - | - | TGCGCCAGCAGCCATCGCACAGGCAGGCAGGGGAACACCGGGGAGCTGTTTTTT | CASSHRTGRQGNTGELFF
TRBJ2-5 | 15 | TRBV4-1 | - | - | TGCGCCAGCAGCCAAGTTCTCGCGGAGGGGGAGACCCAGTACTTC | CASSQVLAEGETQYF
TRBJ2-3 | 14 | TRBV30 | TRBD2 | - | TGTGCCTGGAGCGCCACCGGGGGGGCAGATACGCAGTATTTT | CAWSATGGADTQYF
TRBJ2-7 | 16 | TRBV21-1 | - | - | TGTGCCAGCAGCAAAAGTCGAGAAGAGAAAGGACTATGGTCGAACTTC | CASSKSREEKGLWSNF
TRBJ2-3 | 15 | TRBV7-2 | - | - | TGTGCCAGCAGCCGGGACGCCACTAGCACAGATACGCAGTATTTT | CASSRDATSTDTQYF
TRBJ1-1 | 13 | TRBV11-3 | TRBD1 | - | TGTGCCAGCAGCCCCGGGACAGGGGTTTCGGCTTTCTTT | CASSPGTGVSAFF
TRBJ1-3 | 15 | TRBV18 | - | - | TGTGCCAGCTCACCACTGGTGGAGACTGGAAACACCATATATTTT | CASSPLVETGNTIYF
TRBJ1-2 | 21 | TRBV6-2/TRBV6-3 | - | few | TGTGCCAGCAGTTACCGGCCCAAATGGCAGGCGTTCTTCCTGACTAACTATGGCTACACCTTC | CASSYRPKWQAFFLTNYGYTF
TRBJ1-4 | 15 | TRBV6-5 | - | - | TGTGCCAGCAGCCGTTCCCGGGAGGGGGGGGAAAAACTGTTTTTT | CASSRSREGGEKLFF
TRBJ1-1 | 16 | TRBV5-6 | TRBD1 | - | TGTGCCAGCAGCTTGGTACAGGGGGCCGGCGACACTGAAGCTTTCTTT | CASSLVQGAGDTEAFF
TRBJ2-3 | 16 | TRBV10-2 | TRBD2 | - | TGCGCCAGCTGGACTAGCGGGGGGGCCTTAGCAGATACGCAGTATTTT | CASWTSGGALADTQYF
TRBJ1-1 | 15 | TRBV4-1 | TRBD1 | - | TGCGCCAGCAGCCAACGAACAACAGGGGCCACTGAAGCTTTCTTT | CASSQRTTGATEAFF
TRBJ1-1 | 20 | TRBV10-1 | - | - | TGCGCCAGCGGGGAAGGACGCTCTTGGACATTGGGGTTTAACGGCACTGAAGCTTTCTTT | CASGEGRSWTLGFNGTEAFF
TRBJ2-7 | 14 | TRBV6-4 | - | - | TGTGCCAGCAGGGAGCCACTAGGGGACTACGAGCAGTACTTC | CASREPLGDYEQYF
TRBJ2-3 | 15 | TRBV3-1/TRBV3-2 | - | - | TGTGCCAGCAGCCAAGATTACGACAGCACAGATACGCAGTATTTT | CASSQDYDSTDTQYF
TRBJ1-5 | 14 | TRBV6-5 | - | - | TGTGCCAGCAGGGATACAGGGTCAAGGCAGCCCCAGCATTTT | CASRDTGSRQPQHF
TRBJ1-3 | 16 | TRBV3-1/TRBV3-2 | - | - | TGTGCCAGCAGACGCGACACGGGGAGCTCTGGAAACACCATATATTTT | CASRRDTGSSGNTIYF
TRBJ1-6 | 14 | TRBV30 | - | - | TGTGCCTGGAGTCCCTTGGCAGGGGATTCACCCCTCCACTTT | CAWSPLAGDSPLHF
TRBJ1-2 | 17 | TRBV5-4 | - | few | TGTGCCAGCAGCTCAAAGGTATCCGGAACCCACCTGGAAGGCTACACCTTC | CASSSKVSGTHLEGYTF
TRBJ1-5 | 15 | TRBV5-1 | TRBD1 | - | TGCGCCAGCAGCTTCACAGGGGATGGCAATCAGCCCCAGCATTTT | CASSFTGDGNQPQHF
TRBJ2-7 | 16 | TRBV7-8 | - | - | TGTGCCAGCAGCTTAGAGTCGGGCCGGAGCTCCTACGAGCAGTACTTC | CASSLESGRSSYEQYF
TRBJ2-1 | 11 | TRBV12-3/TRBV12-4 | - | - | TGTGCCAGCAGTTTATTCACTGAGCAGTTCTTC | CASSLFTEQFF
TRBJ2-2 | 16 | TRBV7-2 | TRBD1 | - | TGTGCCAGCAGCTTTTCGCACAGGGGGAAAACCGGGGAGCTGTTTTTT | CASSFSHRGKTGELFF
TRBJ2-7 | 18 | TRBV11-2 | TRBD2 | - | TGTGCCAGCAGCTCTATGGGACTAGCGGGGGGCATCAGGTTCGAGCAGTACTTC | CASSSMGLAGGIRFEQYF
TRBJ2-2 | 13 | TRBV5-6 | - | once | TGTGCCAGCACCCGCCGGTACACCGGGGAGCTGTTTTTT | CASTRRYTGELFF
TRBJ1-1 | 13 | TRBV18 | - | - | TGTGCCAGCTCACCAGACCTCTCGGCAGAGGCTTTCTTT | CASSPDLSAEAFF
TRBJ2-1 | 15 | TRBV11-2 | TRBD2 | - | TGTGCCAGCAGCGCCACTAGCGGGGGGGCCGGTGAGCAGTTCTTC | CASSATSGGAGEQFF
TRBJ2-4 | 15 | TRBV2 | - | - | TGTGCCAGCAGCCGAGAGGCCCTAGCCAAAAACATTCAGTACTTC | CASSREALAKNIQYF
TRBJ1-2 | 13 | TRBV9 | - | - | TGTGCCAGCAGCGTAGGGGGGGTGGATGGCTACACCTTC | CASSVGGVDGYTF
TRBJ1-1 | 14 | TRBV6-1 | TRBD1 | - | TGTGCCAGCAGTGAAACAGGGGGCGCCCAGGAAGCTTTCTTT | CASSETGGAQEAFF
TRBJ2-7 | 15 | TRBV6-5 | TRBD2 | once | TGTGCCAGCAGTACGCAGGGACTAGGGGTTTACGAGCAGTACTTC | CASSTQGLGVYEQYF
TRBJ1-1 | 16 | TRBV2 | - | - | TGTGCCAGCAGTGAAGCGCTTAGGGGTAGGGACACTGAAGCTTTCTTT | CASSEALRGRDTEAFF
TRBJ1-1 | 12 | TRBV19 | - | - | TGTGCCAGTAGTACCACAGGGTTGGAAGCTTTCTTT | CASSTTGLEAFF
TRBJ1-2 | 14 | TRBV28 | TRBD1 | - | TGTGCCAGCAGGAGACCCGACAGGGCCGTTTACTACACCTTC | CASRRPDRAVYYTF
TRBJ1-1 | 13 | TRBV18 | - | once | TGTGCCAGCTCACCCCGAGAGAGCCCTGAAGCTTTCTTT | CASSPRESPEAFF
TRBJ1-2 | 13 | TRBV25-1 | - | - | TGTGCCAGCAGTAGGGGACTGACCTATGGCTACACCTTC | CASSRGLTYGYTF
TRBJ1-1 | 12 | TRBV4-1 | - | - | TGCGCCAGCATTGGACTTGGGACTGAAGCTTTCTTT | CASIGLGTEAFF
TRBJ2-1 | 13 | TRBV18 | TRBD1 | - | TGTGCCAGCTCACGGGACAGGATTGATGAGCAGTTCTTC | CASSRDRIDEQFF
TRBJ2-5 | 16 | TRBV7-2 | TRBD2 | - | TGTGCCAGCAGCTTAAACATAGCGGGGGGTCAAGAGACCCAGTACTTC | CASSLNIAGGQETQYF
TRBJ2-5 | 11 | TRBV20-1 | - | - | TGCAGCGGCACAATTCAAGAGACCCAGTACTTC | CSGTIQETQYF
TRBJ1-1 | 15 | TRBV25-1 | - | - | TGTGCCAGCAGTGAACTCGAGTCCGCGAACACTGAAGCTTTCTTT | CASSELESANTEAFF
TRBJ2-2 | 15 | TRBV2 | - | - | TGTGCCAGTTTAACGGGCCCTTTCGGCACCGGGGAGCTGTTTTTT | CASLTGPFGTGELFF
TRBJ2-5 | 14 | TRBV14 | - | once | TGTGCCAGCAGCCGGCTTGGTCGACAAGAGACCCAGTACTTC | CASSRLGRQETQYF
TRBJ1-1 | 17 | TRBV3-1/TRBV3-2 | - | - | TGTGCCAGCAGCCAAGAAACCGGAGATAAGGCGGGCACTGAAGCTTTCTTT | CASSQETGDKAGTEAFF
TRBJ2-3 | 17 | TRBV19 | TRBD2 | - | TGTGCCAGTAGTCCCCGTTTACTAGCGGGGGTTACAGATACGCAGTATTTT | CASSPRLLAGVTDTQYF
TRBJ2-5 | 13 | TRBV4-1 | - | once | TGCGCCAGCAGCCCACAAGTTCAAGAGACCCAGTACTTC | CASSPQVQETQYF